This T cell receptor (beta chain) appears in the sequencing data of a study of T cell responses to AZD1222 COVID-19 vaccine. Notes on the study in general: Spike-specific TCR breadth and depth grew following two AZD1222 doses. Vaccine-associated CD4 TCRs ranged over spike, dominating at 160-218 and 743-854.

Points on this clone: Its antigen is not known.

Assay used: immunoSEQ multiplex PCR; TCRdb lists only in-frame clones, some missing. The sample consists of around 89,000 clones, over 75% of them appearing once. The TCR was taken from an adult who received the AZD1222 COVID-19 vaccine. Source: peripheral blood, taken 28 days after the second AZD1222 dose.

CDR3 region: CASSQDLTLPLGQYF. The CDR3 region has the DNA TGCGCCAGCAGCCAAGATTTGACACTCCCGTTGGGGCAGTACTTC. This rearrangement joins TRBV4-1 to TRBJ2-7; no clear D gene. V was trimmed by 0 bases and J by 9 bases, leaving 18 bases between them. There are 15 residues in the CDR3. The V gene's germline CDR1 is MGHRA and CDR2 YSYEKL.